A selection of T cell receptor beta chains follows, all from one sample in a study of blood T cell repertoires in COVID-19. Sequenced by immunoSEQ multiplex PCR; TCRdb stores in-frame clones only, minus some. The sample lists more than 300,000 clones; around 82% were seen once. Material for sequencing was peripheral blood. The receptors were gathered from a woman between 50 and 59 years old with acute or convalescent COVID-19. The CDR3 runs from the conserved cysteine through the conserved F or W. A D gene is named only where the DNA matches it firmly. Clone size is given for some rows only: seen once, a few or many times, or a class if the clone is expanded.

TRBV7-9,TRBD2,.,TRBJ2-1,CASSLRRVAGAGDEQFF,TGTGCCAGCAGCCTCCGAAGGGTAGCGGGAGCAGGCGATGAGCAGTTCTTC
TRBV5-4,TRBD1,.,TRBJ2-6,CASSLGGQAGANVLTF,TGTGCCAGCAGCTTGGGGGGACAGGCTGGGGCCAACGTCCTGACTTTC
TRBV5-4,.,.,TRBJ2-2,CASSQQGATGELFF,TGTGCCAGCAGCCAACAGGGAGCCACCGGGGAGCTGTTTTTT
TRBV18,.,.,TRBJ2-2,CASSRGQSNTGELFF,TGTGCCAGCTCAAGAGGACAGTCGAACACCGGGGAGCTGTTTTTT
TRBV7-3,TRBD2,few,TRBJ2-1,CASSRTSGDYNEQFF,TGTGCCAGCAGTCGGACTAGCGGCGATTACAATGAGCAGTTCTTC
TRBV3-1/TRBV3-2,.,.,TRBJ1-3,CASSSLRTSSGNTIYF,TGTGCCAGCAGCTCTCTCCGGACAAGCTCTGGAAACACCATATATTTT
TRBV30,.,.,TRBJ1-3,CAWSVRGPDTIYF,TGTGCCTGGAGTGTAAGAGGGCCGGACACCATATATTTT
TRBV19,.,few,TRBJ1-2,CASSRLSEDYGYTF,TGTGCCAGTAGTAGGTTAAGCGAGGACTATGGCTACACCTTC
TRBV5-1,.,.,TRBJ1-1,CASSLRAGNTEAFF,TGCGCCAGCAGCTTGAGAGCAGGGAACACTGAAGCTTTCTTT
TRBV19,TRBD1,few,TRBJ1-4,CASRDRGSEKLFF,TGTGCCAGTCGGGACAGGGGAAGTGAAAAACTGTTTTTT
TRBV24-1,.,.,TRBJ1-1,CATSPGDNTEAFF,TGTGCCACCAGTCCCGGGGATAACACTGAAGCTTTCTTT
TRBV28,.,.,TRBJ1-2,CASKWGGRDYGYTF,TGTGCCAGCAAATGGGGGGGAAGGGACTATGGCTACACCTTC
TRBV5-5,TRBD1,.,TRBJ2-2,CASSSRQGAGELFF,TGTGCCAGCAGCTCCCGACAGGGTGCCGGGGAGCTGTTTTTT
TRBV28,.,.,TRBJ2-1,CASSFHMSRGNEQFF,TGTGCCAGCAGTTTCCATATGAGCCGGGGCAATGAGCAGTTCTTC
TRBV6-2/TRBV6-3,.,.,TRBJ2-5,CASSYQGLSTETQYF,TGTGCCAGCAGTTACCAGGGACTCTCCACGGAGACCCAGTACTTC
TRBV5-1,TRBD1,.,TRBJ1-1,CASSTGQGATEAFF,TGCGCCAGCAGCACAGGACAGGGGGCCACTGAAGCTTTCTTT
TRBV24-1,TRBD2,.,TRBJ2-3,CATSDSERGVYRTFKDTQYF,TGTGCCACCAGTGATTCCGAGCGGGGGGTTTACCGAACCTTCAAAGATACGCAGTATTTT
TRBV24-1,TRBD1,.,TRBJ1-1,CATSGPQGSGNTEAFF,TGTGCCACCAGTGGCCCACAGGGGTCAGGGAACACTGAAGCTTTCTTT
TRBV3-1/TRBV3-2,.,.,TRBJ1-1,CASSRDSSGEAFF,TGTGCCAGCAGCAGAGACAGCTCTGGGGAAGCTTTCTTT
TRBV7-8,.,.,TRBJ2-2,CASSLAVRAGELFF,TGTGCCAGCAGCTTAGCTGTTCGTGCCGGGGAGCTGTTTTTT
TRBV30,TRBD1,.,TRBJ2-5,CAWSRGTGGETQYF,TGTGCCTGGAGTCGAGGTACAGGGGGTGAGACCCAGTACTTC
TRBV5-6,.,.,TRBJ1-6,CASSQSDRFAGSPLHF,TGTGCCAGCAGCCAATCGGACAGATTCGCTGGTTCACCCCTCCACTTT
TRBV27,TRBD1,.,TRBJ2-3,CASSLQGATDTQYF,TGTGCCAGCAGTTTACAGGGGGCCACAGATACGCAGTATTTT
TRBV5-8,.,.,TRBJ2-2,CASSRRAGPGELFF,TGTGCCAGCAGCCGCCGGGCGGGACCCGGGGAGCTGTTTTTT
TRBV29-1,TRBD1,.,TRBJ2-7,CSVVRDRAGSEQYF,TGCAGCGTTGTCAGGGACAGGGCAGGAAGCGAGCAGTACTTC
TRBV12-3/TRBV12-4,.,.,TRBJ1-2,CASSLGHNYGYTF,TGTGCCAGCAGTTTAGGACACAACTATGGCTACACCTTC
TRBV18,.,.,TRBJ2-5,CASSLRERQETQYF,TGTGCCAGCTCACTCCGGGAGAGGCAAGAGACCCAGTACTTC
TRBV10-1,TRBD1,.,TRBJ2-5,CASSVGRGQRLQETQYF,TGCGCCAGCAGTGTGGGTAGGGGACAGCGACTCCAAGAGACCCAGTACTTC
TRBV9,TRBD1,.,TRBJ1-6,CASSDKQGTYNSPLHF,TGTGCCAGCAGCGACAAACAGGGGACCTATAATTCACCCCTCCACTTT